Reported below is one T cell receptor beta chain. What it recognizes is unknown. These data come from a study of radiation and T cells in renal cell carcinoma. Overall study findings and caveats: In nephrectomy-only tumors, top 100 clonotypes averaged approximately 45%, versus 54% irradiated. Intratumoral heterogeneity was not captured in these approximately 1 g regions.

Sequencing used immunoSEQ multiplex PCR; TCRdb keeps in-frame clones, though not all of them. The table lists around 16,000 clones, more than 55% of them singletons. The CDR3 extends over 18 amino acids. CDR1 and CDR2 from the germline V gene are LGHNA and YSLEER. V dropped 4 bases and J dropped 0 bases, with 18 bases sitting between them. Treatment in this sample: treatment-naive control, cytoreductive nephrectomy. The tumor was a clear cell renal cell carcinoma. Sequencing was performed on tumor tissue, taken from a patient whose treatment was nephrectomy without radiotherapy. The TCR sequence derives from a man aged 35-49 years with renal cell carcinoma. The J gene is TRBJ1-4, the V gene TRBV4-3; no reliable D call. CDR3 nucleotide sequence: TGCGCCAGCAGCCGTAGTGTGGGCCGCGCTGCAACTAATGAAAAACTGTTTTTT. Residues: CASSRSVGRAATNEKLFF.